In its sample, the clone carrying this T cell receptor beta chain was seen once. Its specificity is not known. This entry belongs to a study of somatic mutations in cytotoxic T cells in rheumatoid arthritis. About the study: Prior to any treatment and right after diagnosis, patient blood (approximately 30 ml EDTA) was drawn. T-cell populations stained with V beta antibodies were in some cases flow-sorted at nearly 100% purity, including V beta1+ cells that were sequenced for TCRB.

Sequencing used immunoSEQ multiplex PCR; TCRdb keeps in-frame clones, though not all of them. Here the sample spans tens of thousands of clones, approximately 80% being singletons. Points from the study as a whole: No antigen targets were known for the expanded CD8+ clones. A slight TRBV07 underrepresentation in rheumatoid arthritis patients was reported without multiple-comparison adjustment.

Per the germline V gene, CDR1 is MNHEY and CDR2 is SMNVEV (reference sequence). Trimming stripped 10 bases from V and 0 bases from J, with 16 bases between. The CDR3 covers 14 residues. The origin of this receptor is an adult with rheumatoid arthritis. This rearrangement joins TRBV27 to TRBJ2-7; tentative D call: TRBD1 (5 bases). Source material: CD8+ T cells sorted from blood. CDR3 nucleotide sequence: TGTGCCACTAGGGGCGGTTCGAGCTCCTACGAGCAGTACGTC. Amino acids: CATRGGSSSYEQYV.